Below are 10 T cell receptor beta chains sequenced from a single sample in a study of neoadjuvant nivolumab and ipilimumab in lung cancer. TCRdb's copy holds only in-frame clones and misses some; the assay was immunoSEQ multiplex PCR. This table holds tens of thousands of clones, about 83% found once. The specimen was tumor tissue, collected after neoadjuvant nivolumab, alone or with ipilimumab, at or shortly before surgery. The receptors come from an adult with non-small cell lung cancer.

This clone was counted between two and nine times. Additional DNA sequences in this sample encode the identical CDR3. The rearrangement joins TRBV11-2 to TRBJ1-5; maybe TRBD1 (5 bases). Germline assignment: CDR1 SGHAT and CDR2 FQNNGV. V shed 5 bases and J shed 4 bases, with 12 bases lying between them. The CDR3 runs 14 residues. The CDR3 sequence is CASSPGTANQPQHF. The DNA for the CDR3 is TGTGCCAGCAGCCCCGGGACGGCAAATCAGCCCCAGCATTTT.

The chain has TRBV5-5 and TRBJ1-6, with 7 bases lining up with TRBD1. Germline-derived CDR1 and CDR2 are SGHKS and YYEKEE (reference sequence). Trimming removed 5 bases from V and 10 bases from J; junction bases left unmatched: 9. This CDR3 has 14 residues. The DNA for the CDR3 is TGTGCCAGCAGAACCGGGACAGAAAGCTCACCCCTCCACTTT. Amino acid sequence: CASRTGTESSPLHF. The full variable domain, its missing parts supplied by reference TRBV5-5 and TRBJ1-6, is DAGVTQSPTHLIKTRGQQVTLRCSPISGHKSVSWYQQVLGQGPQFIFQYYEKEERGRGNFPDRFSARQFPNYSSELNVNALLLGDSALYLCASRTGTESSPLHFGNGTRLTVT.

V usage is TRBV18 and J usage is TRBJ1-1; D gene ambiguous. In germline, CDR1 is KGHSH, CDR2 LQKENI. Trimming removed 1 base from V and 1 base from J, with 7 bases in between. This CDR3 spans 14 amino acids. The chain's CDR3 is CASSPQSGNTEAFF. In DNA form, the CDR3 reads TGTGCCAGCTCACCACAATCGGGGAACACTGAAGCTTTCTTT.

V gene TRBV6-1 combines with J gene TRBJ1-6; D is undetermined. The CDR3 contains 14 residues. V was trimmed by 2 bases and J by 7 bases, leaving 9 bases between them. Germline CDR1 reads MNHNS; CDR2 reads SASEGT. CDR3 amino acids: CASSEQALNSPLHF. Here the CDR3 DNA reads TGTGCCAGCAGTGAACAGGCCCTAAATTCACCCCTCCACTTT.

The rearrangement joins TRBV7-9 to TRBJ2-5; TRBD2 is a possible D gene (5 bases). Germline CDR1 reads SEHNR; CDR2 reads FQNEAQ (reference sequence). The CDR3 is 14 amino acids. Trimming left V 5 bases short and J 2 bases short, with 12 bases between. The CDR3 nucleotides are TGTGCCAGCAGCCAAGCGGACCTACAAGAGACCCAGTACTTC. Translation: CASSQADLQETQYF.

Comments on this clone: One end of the junction does not line up with germline, which may come from a read error. The chain is built from TRBV7-9 and TRBJ1-2; 9 nucleotides line up with TRBD1. In germline, CDR1 is SEHNR, CDR2 FQNEAQ (reference sequence). The CDR3 spans 17 residues. The CDR3 sequence: CASSLGTGRGVYYRYTF. The CDR3, as DNA: TGTGCCAGCAGCTTGGGGACAGGGCGAGGGGTATACTATCGCTACACCTTC.

The rearrangement links TRBV5-1 to TRBJ1-1; TRBD1 aligns across 10 bases. The CDR3 consists of 15 residues. Trimming cost V 0 bases and J 5 bases; bases outside gene matches: 4. The germline V gene encodes CDR1 SGHRS and CDR2 YFSETQ. This CDR3 reads CASSLAGTGETEAFF. CDR3 in DNA: TGCGCCAGCAGCTTGGCCGGGACAGGGGAAACTGAAGCTTTCTTT.

The chain combines TRBV9 with TRBJ2-4; D gene uncertain. The ends were cut back, 4 bases at V and 2 bases at J, with 10 bases in the middle. Per the germline V gene, CDR1 is SGDLS and CDR2 is YYNGEE. The CDR3 totals 14 residues. The CDR3 region is CASSQDGTKNIQYF. The CDR3 region has the DNA TGTGCCAGCAGCCAGGACGGAACCAAAAACATTCAGTACTTC.

The CDR3 nucleotides are TGTGCCAGCAGCTTAGTTCGCCGGGATTCACCCCTCCACTTT. Translation gives CASSLVRRDSPLHF. The chain is built from TRBV11-2 and TRBJ1-6; D call uncertain. The V gene's germline CDR1 is SGHAT and CDR2 FQNNGV. The CDR3 covers 14 residues. V was cut by 1 base and J by 8 bases, with 9 bases left in between.

The V gene is TRBV5-1, the J gene TRBJ2-7; D gene ambiguous. Trimming removed 0 bases at V and 4 bases at J, with 11 bases between. Germline V lookup: CDR1 SGHRS, CDR2 YFSETQ. CDR3 size: 14 residues. DNA for the CDR3: TGCGCCAGCAGCTTGGGTAGGGAATCTTACGAGCAGTACTTC. Protein: CASSLGRESYEQYF.